These 12 T cell receptor beta chains came from one sample sequenced in a study of cytomegalovirus exposure and HLA in healthy donors. Measured with immunoSEQ multiplex PCR; TCRdb has only the in-frame clones, and not every one. The repertoire holds about 110,000 clones, with roughly 90% as singletons. Sequencing used PBMCs. Source of these receptors: a woman between 18 and 29 years old in good health and CMV-seropositive.

This chain joins TRBV6-1 and TRBJ1-2; D call uncertain. This CDR3 contains 13 residues. The V gene's germline CDR1 is MNHNS and CDR2 SASEGT. Trimming shortened V by 4 bases and J by 4 bases, and 10 bases separated the two germline ends. Written as DNA, the CDR3 is TGTGCCAGCAGTGCATCCGGGGTCTATGGCTACACCTTC. Its protein product is CASSASGVYGYTF.

V usage is TRBV28 and J usage is TRBJ1-2, with 8 bases matching TRBD1. V lost 4 bases to trimming and J lost 2 bases; unmatched junction nucleotides: 6. CDR3 length equals 15 residues. CDR1 and CDR2 (germline): MDHEN, SYDVKM. The DNA for the CDR3 is TGTGCCAGCAGTTCCTCAGGGGGCGCAAACTATGGCTACACCTTC. This gives the protein CASSSSGGANYGYTF.

J is TRBJ2-4 and V is TRBV5-5; TRBD2 might be the D (6 bases). The CDR3 covers 14 residues. In germline, CDR1 is SGHKS, CDR2 YYEKEE (reference sequence). V was clipped by 0 bases and J by 2 bases, with 6 bases between them. The CDR3 DNA reads as TGTGCCAGCAGCTTGGGCGGGACCAAAAACATTCAGTACTTC. Translated: CASSLGGTKNIQYF.

A single count supports this clone. The CDR3: CASSSRVTGVHAEAFF. CDR3 in DNA: TGTGCCAGCAGTTCACGGGTAACAGGGGTGCACGCTGAAGCTTTCTTT. This chain links TRBV6-5 with TRBJ1-1; 7 bases match TRBD1. Germline CDR1 MNHEY, CDR2 SVGAGI. The ends lost 4 bases at V and 6 bases at J; junction bases unmatched: 14. This CDR3 is 16 amino acids long.

The chain carries TRBV13 and TRBJ2-2; TRBD1 aligns across 8 bases. Germline lookup yields CDR1 PRHDT and CDR2 FYEKMQ (reference sequence). V shed 5 bases, J shed 1 base, and the junction held 9 bases outside the gene matches. This CDR3 is built from 17 residues. The CDR3 loop is CASSGGPGTGNTGELFF. In DNA, the CDR3 is TGTGCCAGCAGCGGGGGGCCCGGGACAGGGAACACCGGGGAGCTGTTTTTT.

The V gene is TRBV4-2, the J gene TRBJ1-3; TRBD1 agrees at 7 bases. This CDR3 spans 19 amino acids. Germline V gene sequence: CDR1 LGHNA, CDR2 YNFKEQ. J lost 0 bases, V lost 0 bases, and 11 bases had no gene match. The CDR3 region has the DNA TGTGCCAGCAGCCAAGAGGGCGACAGGGAAGCTCTCTCTGGAAACACCATATATTTT. Its translation is CASSQEGDREALSGNTIYF.

The J gene is TRBJ2-1, the V gene TRBV7-9; 8 bases map to TRBD2. The CDR3 length is 15 residues. Germline assignment: CDR1 SEHNR and CDR2 FQNEAQ (reference sequence). The junction had 3 bases not matched to a gene; V was cut back by 2 bases and J by 3 bases. CDR3 DNA sequence: TGTGCCAGCAGCTTATCTAGCGGGCGCTACAATGAGCAGTTCTTC. Its translation is CASSLSSGRYNEQFF.

The chain combines TRBV28 with TRBJ2-2, with D perhaps TRBD2 (5 bases). V lost 5 bases and J lost 3, with 13 bases in between. Germline V lookup: CDR1 MDHEN, CDR2 SYDVKM. The CDR3 extends over 15 amino acids. The CDR3 is CASSPSGRDTGELFF. In DNA form, the CDR3 reads TGTGCCAGCAGTCCTTCCGGGCGGGACACCGGGGAGCTGTTTTTT.

The rearrangement links TRBV28 to TRBJ2-2, with D perhaps TRBD2 (5 bases). The CDR3 contains 14 residues. Trimming cost V 7 bases and J 1 base, with 10 bases left between them. Germline-derived CDR1 and CDR2 are MDHEN and SYDVKM. DNA of the CDR3: TGTGCCAGCAATTTTGGACTGAACACCGGGGAGCTGTTTTTT. This gives the protein CASNFGLNTGELFF.

This clone was seen just once. The rearrangement links TRBV4-1 to TRBJ2-7; 7 nucleotides line up with TRBD2. V trimming: 1 base; J trimming: 3 bases; junction bases outside the gene matches: 6. The length of the CDR3 is 15 residues. The germline CDR1 and CDR2 sequences are MGHRA and YSYEKL. CDR3 loop: CASSQVLRGFYEQYF. The CDR3 bases are TGCGCCAGCAGCCAAGTCTTGCGGGGGTTCTACGAGCAGTACTTC.

The chain uses TRBV6-1 and TRBJ2-1; 11 bases agree with TRBD1. The CDR3 is made up of 14 amino acids. The germline gives CDR1 MNHNS, CDR2 SASEGT. The junction had 5 bases not matched to a gene; V was cut back by 6 bases and J by 7 bases. This CDR3 is CASRGQGVGNEQFF. The CDR3 DNA follows: TGTGCCAGCAGGGGACAGGGGGTCGGGAATGAGCAGTTCTTC.

This clone was seen only once. This sequence joins TRBV28 and TRBJ1-5, with D hard to call. The V end lost 2 bases, the J end lost 8 bases, and 16 bases lay between the germline ends. Per germline, CDR1 MDHEN and CDR2 SYDVKM. CDR3 length equals 15 residues. CDR3 nucleotide sequence: TGTGCCAGCAGTTTAATAATGGACCCCGGGAAGCCCCAGCATTTT. It is translated as CASSLIMDPGKPQHF.